The rows below give T cell receptor beta chains drawn from one sample of a study of blood T cell repertoires in COVID-19. Repertoires were generated with immunoSEQ multiplex PCR, while TCRdb's copy carries only in-frame clones and drops some. The sample comprises 45,000 to 55,000 clones, about 70% of which are singletons, and about 9.1% rests with the top ten. The material sequenced was peripheral blood. These receptor sequences come from a woman between 65 and 79 years old with acute or convalescent COVID-19. Both conserved end residues are part of each CDR3. Clone size is not always given. Where it is, it says once, few, many or a class for expanded clones.

few	TRBV28	TRBJ2-7	CASSSRVSEQYF
NA	TRBV5-6	TRBJ2-3	CASSRMTSGSFVSQYF
NA	TRBV24-1	TRBJ2-1	CATRGAQGAGNEQFF
many	TRBV10-3	TRBJ2-7	CATHRRGSNTDYEQYF
NA	TRBV2	TRBJ2-7	CASFRGEGYEQYF
NA	TRBV29-1	TRBJ1-2	CSVVRTGDLGGYTF
many	TRBV19	TRBJ2-3	CASSKGLAGTDTQYF
NA	TRBV6-6	TRBJ1-6	CASRTGGNSPLHF
NA	TRBV19	TRBJ2-2	CASSPGLAGGLNTGELFF
NA	TRBV6-5	TRBJ1-1	CASSYSGQGSTEAFF
NA	TRBV2	TRBJ2-5	CASSELAGVETQYF
NA	TRBV24-1	TRBJ2-3	CATSDPWTGLAGTDTQYF
NA	TRBV3-1/TRBV3-2	TRBJ2-7	CASSRMTASYEQYF
NA	TRBV10-1	TRBJ1-6	CASSTVRDGPLHF
NA	TRBV5-1	TRBJ2-7	CASRLPRDGTSYEQYF
few	TRBV7-9	TRBJ2-7	CASSHTYEQYF
NA	TRBV3-1/TRBV3-2	TRBJ2-1	CASSQAGVGVNEQFF
NA	TRBV7-2	TRBJ2-3	CASSVTTSTDTQYF
many	TRBV24-1	TRBJ1-5	CATSDMTGSNQPQHF
NA	TRBV11-2	TRBJ2-1	CASSLRAGVSYNEQFF
few	TRBV5-1	TRBJ1-3	CASSPGTAGNTIYF
few	TRBV30	TRBJ2-1	CAWSTWTSVSNEQFF
NA	TRBV6-5	TRBJ2-3	CASSYSRTGEDTTQYF
many	TRBV30	TRBJ1-6	CAWSRRTFGQGKNNSPLHF
few	TRBV11-1	TRBJ2-7	CASIGQGNRTSYEQYF
NA	TRBV5-6	TRBJ1-6	CASSGAPMGNSPLHF
few	TRBV4-1	TRBJ2-3	CASSQGAGGGWDTQYF
NA	TRBV9	TRBJ1-6	CASSAYYNSPLHF
NA	TRBV11-2	TRBJ2-7	CASRKLRGGYEQYF
NA	TRBV14	TRBJ1-1	CASSQRVKEDTEAFF
NA	TRBV5-1	TRBJ1-4	CASSLAAGLNEKLFF
NA	TRBV29-1	TRBJ2-7	CSVDSDRGSYEQYF
few	TRBV7-2	TRBJ1-3	CASSLVVTDSGNTIYF
NA	TRBV5-1	TRBJ1-5	CASRPQVGRRVSQPQHF
NA	TRBV18	TRBJ2-7	CASSQQEDSYEQYF
NA	TRBV5-6	TRBJ2-3	CASSLPGGAADTQYF
NA	TRBV2	TRBJ1-2	CASSENRGRNYGYTF
NA	TRBV5-6	TRBJ1-5	CASSLEFPSFYSNQPQHF
NA	TRBV21-1	TRBJ1-3	CASSKDRGHSGNTIYF
many	TRBV2	TRBJ2-7	CASSAGLLSYEQYF
once	TRBV28	TRBJ2-1	CASSSSFNEQFF
NA	TRBV3-1/TRBV3-2	TRBJ2-1	CASSPTWGQGMNEQFF
NA	TRBV20-1	TRBJ2-5	CSANEAGGPWETQYF
medium-sized	TRBV19	TRBJ1-2	CASSGYGQGEGYTF
NA	TRBV28	TRBJ2-7	CASSPAGTGGYEQYF
NA	TRBV6-5	TRBJ2-7	CASSLRDSSYEQYF
NA	TRBV5-1	TRBJ2-5	CASSLGGGETQYF
NA	TRBV28	TRBJ1-3	CASSLFGTGIGNTIYF
NA	TRBV7-2	TRBJ2-7	CASSPGLAEQYF
NA	TRBV18	TRBJ2-3	CASLYADTQYF
NA	TRBV29-1	TRBJ2-7	CSVEGGLAGSGEQYF
NA	TRBV3-1/TRBV3-2	TRBJ2-7	CASSRQYYEQYF
medium-sized	TRBV3-1/TRBV3-2	TRBJ1-3	CASSQEGDWSSGNTIYF
NA	TRBV18	TRBJ1-6	CASSNRGQGAGSPLHF
few	TRBV4-1	TRBJ1-2	CASSQAPGVDYGYTF